The 20 T cell receptor beta chains listed next were all sequenced from one sample in a study of glioma-infiltrating T cells after dendritic cell vaccination. Time point: after dendritic cell vaccination, including at tumor progression/relapse. Sequencing used immunoSEQ multiplex PCR; TCRdb keeps in-frame clones, though not all of them. The repertoire holds about 91,000 clones, with 70% to 90% as singletons. Sequences were derived from blood, sampled after dendritic cell vaccination. The receptors were sampled from a human donor with glioblastoma.

V and J are TRBV19 and TRBJ1-2, with 11 bases fitting TRBD1. The germline CDR1 and CDR2 sequences are LNHDA and SQIVND (reference sequence). After removal of 5 bases from V and 2 bases from J, the junction contained 4 bases not matched to a gene. This CDR3 has 15 amino acids. The CDR3 DNA reads TGTGCCAGTAGTGAGGGACAGGGGGGGAACTATGGCTACACCTTC. Its protein is CASSEGQGGNYGYTF.

CDR3 amino acids: CASSPLGPSGRAGTDTQYF. CDR3 coding DNA: TGTGCCAGCAGCCCTCTAGGACCTAGCGGGAGGGCCGGAACAGATACGCAGTATTTT. The V and J genes are TRBV7-8 and TRBJ2-3; 12 bases match TRBD2. The CDR3 has 19 amino acids. Germline CDR1 reads SGHVS; CDR2 reads FQNEAQ. J gave up 3 bases and V 5 bases, and 15 bases lay outside the gene matches.

The genes are TRBV7-2 and TRBJ1-2; D is uncertain. The germline CDR1 and CDR2 sequences are SGHTA and FQGNSA. CDR3 length equals 13 residues. Trimming took off 5 bases at V and 8 bases at J, with 15 bases between the two ends. The CDR3 sequence: CASSPRWSRGYTF. The CDR3 region has the DNA TGTGCCAGCAGCCCGAGGTGGAGTAGGGGCTACACCTTC.

The chain recombines TRBV19 with TRBJ1-2; the D gene is possibly TRBD1 (5 bases). The CDR3 is 12 amino acids. Germline V gene lookup returns CDR1 LNHDA and CDR2 SQIVND (reference sequence). Trimming left V 6 bases short and J 3 bases short, with 8 bases between. The CDR3 loop is CASSQTDYGYTF. CDR3 sequence (DNA): TGTGCCAGTAGCCAGACAGACTATGGCTACACCTTC.

V and J are TRBV7-2 and TRBJ1-2; D call uncertain. This CDR3 is built from 15 residues. The V gene lost 1 base and the J gene lost 4 bases, with 13 bases spanning the gap. Germline CDR1 and CDR2: SGHTA and FQGNSA. The CDR3 here is CASSLEGRATYGYTF. The CDR3, as DNA: TGTGCCAGCAGCTTAGAAGGCAGAGCGACCTATGGCTACACCTTC.

The chain combines TRBV6-6 with TRBJ1-2, with 7 nucleotides matching TRBD1. The CDR3 consists of 15 residues. The germline V gene encodes CDR1 MNHNY and CDR2 SVGAGI (reference sequence). With 0 bases clipped from V and 2 bases from J, the junction kept 3 bases outside the gene matches. For the CDR3, the DNA is TGTGCCAGCAGTTACTCGACAGGGTCGAACTATGGCTACACCTTC. Protein: CASSYSTGSNYGYTF.

The chain joins TRBV13 to TRBJ1-4, with TRBD1 as a possible D gene (5 bases). The V gene's germline CDR1 is PRHDT and CDR2 FYEKMQ (reference sequence). V dropped 5 bases and J dropped 2 bases, with 21 bases sitting between them. This CDR3 spans 18 amino acids. CDR3 sequence reads: CASSRRDGGPRTNEKLFF. The CDR3 DNA reads TGTGCCAGCAGCAGAAGGGACGGAGGGCCCCGGACTAATGAAAAACTGTTTTTT.

Here the CDR3 DNA reads TGTGCCACCAGCAGAGAAAAGGGGGCCAGCTCCTACAATGAGCAGTTCTTC. This translates into CATSREKGASSYNEQFF. The chain combines TRBV15 with TRBJ2-1; TRBD1 matches at 7 bases. The germline V gene encodes CDR1 LNHNV and CDR2 YYDKDF (reference sequence). After removal of 0 bases from V and 0 bases from J, the junction contained 5 bases not matched to a gene. The CDR3 is 17 residues long.

The chain has TRBV6-6 and TRBJ2-7, with 9 bases matching TRBD1. V dropped 5 bases and J dropped 5; count of bases not matched to a gene: 10. Per the germline V gene, CDR1 is MNHNY and CDR2 is SVGAGI (reference sequence). This CDR3 spans 15 amino acids. The DNA of the CDR3 is TGTGCCAGCAGTCACCGGGACAGGGAACTCCACGAGCAGTACTTC. Amino acid sequence: CASSHRDRELHEQYF.

The chain is built from TRBV15 and TRBJ2-7; D uncertain. The CDR3 spans 12 residues. Germline CDR1 is LNHNV and CDR2 is YYDKDF (reference sequence). V dropped 3 bases and J dropped 7 bases, with 10 bases sitting between them. The DNA for the CDR3 is TGTGCCACCAGCAGGCCATGGGGAGAGCAGTACGTC. Protein sequence: CATSRPWGEQYV.

The V gene is TRBV12-5, the J gene TRBJ2-3; the D is unclear. Germline V lookup: CDR1 LGHNT, CDR2 FRNRAP. The V end was cut by 5 bases, the J end by 3 bases, with 6 bases between. The CDR3 is made up of 12 amino acids. The CDR3 loop is CASGPGTDTQYF. DNA for the CDR3: TGTGCTAGTGGTCCCGGGACAGATACGCAGTATTTT.

The chain is built from TRBV7-8 and TRBJ1-4; a possible D gene is TRBD1 (5 bases). CDR1 and CDR2 from the germline V gene are SGHVS and FQNEAQ. This CDR3 has 16 amino acids. Deletions cut 1 base from V and 8 bases from J, with 17 bases between. This CDR3 is CASSLEFTGGGEKLFF. Written as DNA, the CDR3 is TGTGCCAGCAGCTTAGAATTTACGGGGGGTGGGGAAAAACTGTTTTTT.

The chain joins TRBV5-1 to TRBJ2-5, with 9 bases that match TRBD1. The J call may be incorrect, as the DNA end agrees better with TRBJ2-7. CDR3 length: 15 amino acids. Per the germline V gene, CDR1 is SGHRS and CDR2 is YFSETQ. CDR3 sequence (DNA): TGCGCCAGCCAATTACAGGGACAGGGTTTAGGCGAGCAGTACTTC. Encoded protein: CASQLQGQGLGEQYF.

The chain carries TRBV4-1 and TRBJ2-3, with 10 bases identical to TRBD2. The V gene end was trimmed by 3 bases and the J gene end by 0 bases; junction bases not matched to a gene: 15. The CDR3 covers 20 residues. Germline assignment: CDR1 MGHRA and CDR2 YSYEKL. Here the CDR3 reads CASSHPPRGSGGPSTDTQYF. In nucleotides, the CDR3 is TGCGCCAGCAGCCACCCACCTCGGGGTAGCGGGGGGCCTAGCACAGATACGCAGTATTTT.

The V gene is TRBV5-1, the J gene TRBJ1-3, with TRBD1 identical over 8 bases. The germline V gene encodes CDR1 SGHRS and CDR2 YFSETQ. With 0 bases clipped from V and 2 bases from J, the junction kept 1 base outside the gene matches. This CDR3 region has 15 residues. This chain's CDR3 is CASSLDRGAGNTIYF. CDR3 nucleotides: TGCGCCAGCAGCTTGGACAGGGGGGCTGGAAACACCATATATTTT. The full variable domain, its missing parts supplied by reference TRBV5-1 and TRBJ1-3, is KAGVTQTPRYLIKTRGQQVTLSCSPISGHRSVSWYQQTPGQGLQFLFEYFSETQRNKGNFPGRFSGRQFSNSRSEMNVSTLELGDSALYLCASSLDRGAGNTIYFGEGSWLTVV.

At least ten counts were recorded for this clone. The chain carries TRBV6-1 and TRBJ1-6, with 9 positions matching TRBD1. The germline V gene has CDR1 MNHNS and CDR2 SASEGT. The CDR3 totals 14 residues. V lost 4 bases and J lost 5; bases outside the gene matches: 0. The CDR3 coding sequence is TGTGCCAGCAGTGGGACAGGGGATAATTCACCCCTCCACTTT. The encoded protein is CASSGTGDNSPLHF.

This clone was seen a handful of times. The chain combines TRBV7-2 with TRBJ2-3; TRBD2 matches at 11 bases. The CDR3 loop spans 16 amino acids. The germline gives CDR1 SGHTA, CDR2 FQGNSA. After removal of 2 bases from V and 1 base from J, the junction contained 2 bases not matched to a gene. The CDR3 sequence is CASSLNSGGGTDTQYF. The CDR3 coding sequence is TGTGCCAGCAGCTTAAATAGCGGGGGGGGCACAGATACGCAGTATTTT.

The chain carries TRBV7-8 and TRBJ2-7, with a tentative D call TRBD2 (6 bases). With 4 bases removed from V and 6 bases from J, the gap between germline ends came to 13 bases. CDR3 length equals 13 residues. Germline loops: CDR1 SGHVS, CDR2 FQNEAQ. In nucleotides, the CDR3 is TGTGCCAGCAGCTATAGTTGGGGGGTCGAGCAGTACTTC. It translates to CASSYSWGVEQYF.

There are a few counts of this clone. The rearrangement links TRBV13 to TRBJ1-2; D call uncertain. This CDR3 has 15 residues. V dropped 0 bases and J dropped 3 bases, with 11 bases sitting between them. Germline CDR1 PRHDT, CDR2 FYEKMQ (reference sequence). The CDR3 coding sequence is TGTGCCAGCAGCTTAGGCCTAACGGAGGACTATGGCTACACCTTC. Translated, it gives CASSLGLTEDYGYTF. Based on the CDR3 plus reference TRBV13 and TRBJ1-2, the full variable domain is AAGVIQSPRHLIKEKRETATLKCYPIPRHDTVYWYQQGPGQDPQFLISFYEKMQSDKGSIPDRFSAQQFSDYHSELNMSSLELGDSALYFCASSLGLTEDYGYTFGSGTRLTVV.

V gene TRBV29-1 combines with J gene TRBJ2-7, with a possible D match to TRBD1 (6 bases). This CDR3 is built from 12 residues. Germline loops: CDR1 SQVTM, CDR2 ANQGSEA. The CDR3 reads CSAQGQTYEQYF. Written as DNA, the CDR3 is TGCAGTGCACAGGGCCAGACCTACGAGCAGTACTTC.